There are many counts of the clone carrying this T cell receptor beta chain. Blood and skin TCR RNA was reverse transcribed with alpha and beta constant primers. TCRdb used MiXCR to reprocess the 5' RACE reads, holding one entry per CDR3 protein. The table includes under 25,000 distinct CDR3 sequences, about 4.4% detected once. This sample is part of a study of naive and memory T cell subsets. Whole blood, 2.5 to 3 ml, came from adult healthy volunteers. This CDR3 comprises 17 residues. After removal of 2 bases from V and 1 base from J, the junction contained 11 bases not matched to a gene. The germline gives CDR1 DFQATT, CDR2 SNEGSKA (reference sequence).

The TCR sequence derives from a male donor in good health. The V and J genes are TRBV20-1 and TRBJ2-5, with 9 positions matching TRBD2. The CDR3 region has the DNA TGCAGTGCTAGACGTGGGGCTAGCGGGGACCCCCAAGAGACCCAGTACTTC. Translation gives CSARRGASGDPQETQYF.